The clone carrying this TCR beta chain has just a few counts. The antigen is not known. This sample stems from a study of post-analysis software for immune sequencing data. At the level of the study: Clinical courses comprised relapsing-remitting, secondary progressive and progressive-relapsing multiple sclerosis. Study conclusions and caveats: By F measure, strong co-clustering occurred among samples prepared in the same batch. For normalized Chao1 diversity, multiple sclerosis patients scored significantly lower than controls did. In patients, TRBV5-6, TRBV5-1 and TRBV20-1 belonged to roughly five TRBV segments found more frequently than in controls.

Sequencing libraries made from TCR beta cDNA carried unique molecular identifiers. TCRdb itself ran the PCR reads through MiXCR, one entry per CDR3 protein. Among more than 450,000 distinct CDR3 sequences listed, about 44% were seen once. V lost 6 bases, J lost 5 bases, and 13 bases stayed unmatched. Per the germline V gene, CDR1 is DFQATT and CDR2 is SNEGSKA (reference sequence). The CDR3 totals 15 residues. This rearrangement joins TRBV20-1 to TRBJ2-3; 8 bases fit TRBD2. The specimen was blood. This clonotype originated in a girl aged 10-17 years with multiple sclerosis. For the CDR3, the DNA is TGCAGTGCCGGGGGGGCGGGGGGAGATGGAGATACGCAGTATTTT. The encoded protein is CSAGGAGGDGDTQYF.